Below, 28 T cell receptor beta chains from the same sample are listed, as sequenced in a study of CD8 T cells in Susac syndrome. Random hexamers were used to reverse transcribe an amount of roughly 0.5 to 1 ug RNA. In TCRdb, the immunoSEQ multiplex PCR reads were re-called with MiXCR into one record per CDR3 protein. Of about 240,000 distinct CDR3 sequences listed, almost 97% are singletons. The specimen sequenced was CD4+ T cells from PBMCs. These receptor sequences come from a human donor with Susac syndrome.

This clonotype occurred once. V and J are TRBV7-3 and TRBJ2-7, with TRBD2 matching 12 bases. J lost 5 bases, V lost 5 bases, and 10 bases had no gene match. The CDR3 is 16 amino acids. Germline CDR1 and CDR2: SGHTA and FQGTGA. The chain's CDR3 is CASSPRTSGVSDEQYF. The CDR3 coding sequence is TGTGCCAGCAGCCCCCGGACTAGCGGGGTTTCCGACGAGCAGTACTTC. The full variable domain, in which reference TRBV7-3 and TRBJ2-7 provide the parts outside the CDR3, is GAGVSQTPSNKVTEKGKYVELRCDPISGHTALYWYRQSLGQGPEFLIYFQGTGAADDSGLPNDRFFAVRPEGSVSTLKIQRTERGDSAVYLCASSPRTSGVSDEQYFGPGTRLTVT.

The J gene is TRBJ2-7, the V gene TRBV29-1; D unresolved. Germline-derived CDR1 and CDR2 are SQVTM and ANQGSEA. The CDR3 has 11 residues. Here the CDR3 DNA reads TGCACCGCAAAAGGGAACCACGAGCAGTACTTC. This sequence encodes CTAKGNHEQYF.

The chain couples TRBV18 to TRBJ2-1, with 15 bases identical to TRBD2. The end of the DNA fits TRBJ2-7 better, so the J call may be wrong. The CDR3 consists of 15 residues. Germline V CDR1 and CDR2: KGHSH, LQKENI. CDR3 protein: CASSPPGLAGGEQYF. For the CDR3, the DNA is TGTGCCAGCTCACCACCAGGACTAGCGGGAGGGGAGCAGTACTTC.

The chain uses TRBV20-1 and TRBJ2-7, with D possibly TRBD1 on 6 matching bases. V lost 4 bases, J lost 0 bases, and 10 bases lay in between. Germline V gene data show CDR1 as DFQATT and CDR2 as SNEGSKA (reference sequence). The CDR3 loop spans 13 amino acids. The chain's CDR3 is CSATDRSSYEQYF. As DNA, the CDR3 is TGCAGTGCTACTGACAGGAGCTCCTACGAGCAGTACTTC.

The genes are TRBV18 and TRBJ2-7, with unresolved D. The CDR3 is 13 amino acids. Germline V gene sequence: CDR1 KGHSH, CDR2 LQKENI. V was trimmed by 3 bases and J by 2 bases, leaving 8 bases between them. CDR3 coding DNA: TGTGCCAGCTCACCGAGAGCAGCCTACGAGCAGTACTTC. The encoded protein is CASSPRAAYEQYF.

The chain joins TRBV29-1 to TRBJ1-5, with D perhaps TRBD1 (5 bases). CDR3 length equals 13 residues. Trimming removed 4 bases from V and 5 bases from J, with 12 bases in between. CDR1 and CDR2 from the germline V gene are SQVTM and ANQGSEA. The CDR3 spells CSVASEGYQPQHF. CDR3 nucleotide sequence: TGCAGCGTTGCCTCCGAGGGGTATCAGCCCCAGCATTTT.

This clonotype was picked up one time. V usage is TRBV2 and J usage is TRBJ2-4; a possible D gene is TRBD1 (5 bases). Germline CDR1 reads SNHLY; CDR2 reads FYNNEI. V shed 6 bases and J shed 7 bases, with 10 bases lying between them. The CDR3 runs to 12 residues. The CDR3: CASRLAGNIQYF. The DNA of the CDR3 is TGTGCCAGCAGGTTGGCAGGGAACATTCAGTACTTC.

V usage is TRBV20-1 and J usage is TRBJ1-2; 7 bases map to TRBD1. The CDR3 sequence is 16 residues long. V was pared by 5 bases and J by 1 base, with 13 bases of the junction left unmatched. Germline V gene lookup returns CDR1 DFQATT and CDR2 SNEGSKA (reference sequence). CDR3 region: CSAGRRTGQFNYGYTF. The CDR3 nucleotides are TGCAGTGCTGGGAGACGGACAGGACAGTTTAACTATGGCTACACCTTC.

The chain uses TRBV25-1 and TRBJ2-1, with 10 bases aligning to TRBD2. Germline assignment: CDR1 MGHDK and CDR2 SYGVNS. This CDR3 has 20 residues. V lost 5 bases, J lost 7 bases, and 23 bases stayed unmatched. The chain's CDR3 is CASSQKQAGGPVLGMNEQFF. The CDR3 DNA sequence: TGTGCCAGCAGTCAGAAGCAAGCGGGAGGGCCCGTGTTGGGAATGAATGAGCAGTTCTTC.

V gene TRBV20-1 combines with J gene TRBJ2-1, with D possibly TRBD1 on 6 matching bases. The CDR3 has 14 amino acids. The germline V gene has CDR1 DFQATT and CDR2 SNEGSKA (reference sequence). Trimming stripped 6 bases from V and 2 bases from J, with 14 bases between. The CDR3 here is CSAPRGSTYNEQFF. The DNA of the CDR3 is TGCAGTGCCCCGAGGGGGAGCACCTACAATGAGCAGTTCTTC.

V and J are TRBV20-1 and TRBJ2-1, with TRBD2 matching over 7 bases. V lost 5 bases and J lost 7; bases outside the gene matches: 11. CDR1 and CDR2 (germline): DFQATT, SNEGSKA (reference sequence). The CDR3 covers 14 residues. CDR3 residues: CSAFTAGAGNEQFF. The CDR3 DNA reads TGCAGTGCTTTTACGGCGGGAGCGGGAAATGAGCAGTTCTTC.

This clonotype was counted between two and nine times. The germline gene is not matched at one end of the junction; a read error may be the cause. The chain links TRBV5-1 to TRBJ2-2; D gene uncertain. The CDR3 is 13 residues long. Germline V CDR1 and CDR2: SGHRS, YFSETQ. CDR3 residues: CASSLGATGELFF. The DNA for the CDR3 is TGTGCCAGCAGTTTAGGCGCGACCGGGGAGCTGTTTTTT.

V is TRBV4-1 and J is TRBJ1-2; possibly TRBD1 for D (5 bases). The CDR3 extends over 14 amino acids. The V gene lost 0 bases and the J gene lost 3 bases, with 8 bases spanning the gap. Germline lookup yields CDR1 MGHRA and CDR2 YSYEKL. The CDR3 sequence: CASSQDWGDYGYTF. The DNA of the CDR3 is TGCGCCAGCAGCCAAGATTGGGGGGACTATGGCTACACCTTC.

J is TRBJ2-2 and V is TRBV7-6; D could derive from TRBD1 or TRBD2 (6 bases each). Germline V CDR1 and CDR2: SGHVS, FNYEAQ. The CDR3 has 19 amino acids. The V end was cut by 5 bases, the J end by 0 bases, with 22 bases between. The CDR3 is CASSPLVGAGDSNTGELFF. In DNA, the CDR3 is TGTGCCAGCAGCCCGCTCGTCGGGGCAGGGGACTCGAACACCGGGGAGCTGTTTTTT.

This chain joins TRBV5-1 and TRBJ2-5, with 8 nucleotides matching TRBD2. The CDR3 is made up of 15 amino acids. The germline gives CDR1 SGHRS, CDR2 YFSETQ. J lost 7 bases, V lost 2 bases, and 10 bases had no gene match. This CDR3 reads CASSFPLAGSGTQYF. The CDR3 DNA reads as TGCGCCAGCAGCTTCCCCCTAGCGGGTTCAGGGACCCAGTACTTC.

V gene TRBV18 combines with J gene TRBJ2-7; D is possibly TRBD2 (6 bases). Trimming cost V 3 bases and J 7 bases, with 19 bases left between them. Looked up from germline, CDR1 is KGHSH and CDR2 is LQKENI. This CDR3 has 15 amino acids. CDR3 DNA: TGTGCCAGCTCACCTGAAGGGACTCCCCTGGGAGAGCAGTACTTC. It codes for CASSPEGTPLGEQYF. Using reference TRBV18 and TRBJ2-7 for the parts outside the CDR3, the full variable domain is NAGVMQNPRHLVRRRGQEARLRCSPMKGHSHVYWYRQLPEEGLKFMVYLQKENIIDESGMPKERFSAEFPKEGPSILRIQQVVRGDSAAYFCASSPEGTPLGEQYFGPGTRLTVT.

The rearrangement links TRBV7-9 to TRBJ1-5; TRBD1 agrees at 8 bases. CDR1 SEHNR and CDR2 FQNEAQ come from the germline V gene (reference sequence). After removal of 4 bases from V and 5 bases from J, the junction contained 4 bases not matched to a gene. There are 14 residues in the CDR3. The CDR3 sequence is CASSYQGADQPQHF. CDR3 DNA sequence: TGTGCCAGCAGCTATCAGGGGGCGGATCAGCCCCAGCATTTT.

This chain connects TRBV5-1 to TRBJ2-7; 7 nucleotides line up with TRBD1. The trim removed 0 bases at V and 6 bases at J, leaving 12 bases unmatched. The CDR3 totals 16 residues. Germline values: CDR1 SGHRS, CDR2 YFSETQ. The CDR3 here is CASSLVVDREPTEQYF. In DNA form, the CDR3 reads TGCGCCAGCAGCTTGGTTGTCGACAGGGAGCCTACCGAGCAGTACTTC.

The CDR3 reads CASSAHGQGGNTIYF. The DNA for the CDR3 is TGTGCCAGCAGCGCACACGGACAGGGCGGAAACACCATATATTTT. The chain combines TRBV3-1 with TRBJ1-3; 8 bases match TRBD1. The CDR3 runs to 15 residues. The germline gives CDR1 LGHDT, CDR2 YNNKEL (reference sequence). V lost 5 bases to trimming and J lost 4 bases; unmatched junction nucleotides: 7.

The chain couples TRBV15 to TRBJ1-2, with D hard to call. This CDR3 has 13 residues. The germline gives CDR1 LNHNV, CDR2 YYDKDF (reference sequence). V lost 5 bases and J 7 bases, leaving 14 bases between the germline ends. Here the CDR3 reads CATSGRYLGGYTF. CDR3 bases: TGTGCCACCAGCGGCAGGTATTTAGGTGGCTACACCTTC.

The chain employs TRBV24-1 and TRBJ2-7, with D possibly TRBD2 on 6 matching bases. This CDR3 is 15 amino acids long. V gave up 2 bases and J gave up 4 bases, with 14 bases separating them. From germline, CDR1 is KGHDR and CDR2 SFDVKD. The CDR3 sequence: CATSDSGSGGYEQYF. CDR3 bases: TGTGCCACCAGTGATTCGGGTAGCGGCGGTTACGAGCAGTACTTC.

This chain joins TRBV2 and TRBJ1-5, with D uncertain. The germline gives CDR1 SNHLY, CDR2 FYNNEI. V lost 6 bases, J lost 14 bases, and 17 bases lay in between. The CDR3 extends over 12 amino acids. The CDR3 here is CASSPGPLKEHF. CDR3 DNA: TGTGCCAGCAGCCCCGGGCCCCTAAAAGAGCATTTT.

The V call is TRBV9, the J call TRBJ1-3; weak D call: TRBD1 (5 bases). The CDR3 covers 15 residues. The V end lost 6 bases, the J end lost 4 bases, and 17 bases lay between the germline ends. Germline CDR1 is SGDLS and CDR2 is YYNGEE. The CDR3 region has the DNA TGTGCCAGCACCCCGCAGGGCTTACCCGGAAACACCATATATTTT. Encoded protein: CASTPQGLPGNTIYF.

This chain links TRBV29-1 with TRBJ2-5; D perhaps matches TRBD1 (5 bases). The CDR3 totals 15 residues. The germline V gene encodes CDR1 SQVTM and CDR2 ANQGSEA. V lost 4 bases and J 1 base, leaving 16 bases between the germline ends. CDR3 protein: CSVVGPSRSQETQYF. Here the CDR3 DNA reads TGCAGCGTTGTGGGGCCCTCTCGAAGCCAAGAGACCCAGTACTTC.

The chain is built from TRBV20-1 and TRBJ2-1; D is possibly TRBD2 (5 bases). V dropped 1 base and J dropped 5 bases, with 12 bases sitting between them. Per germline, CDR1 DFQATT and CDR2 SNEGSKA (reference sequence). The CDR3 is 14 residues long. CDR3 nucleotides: TGCAGTGCTAGAGGCCGGACTGAGAACAATGAGCAGTTCTTC. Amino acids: CSARGRTENNEQFF.

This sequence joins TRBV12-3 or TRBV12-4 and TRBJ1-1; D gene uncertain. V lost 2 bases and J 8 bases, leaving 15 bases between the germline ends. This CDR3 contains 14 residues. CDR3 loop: CASSLLRARAEAFF. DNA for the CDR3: TGTGCCAGCAGTTTATTAAGAGCCAGAGCAGAAGCTTTCTTT.

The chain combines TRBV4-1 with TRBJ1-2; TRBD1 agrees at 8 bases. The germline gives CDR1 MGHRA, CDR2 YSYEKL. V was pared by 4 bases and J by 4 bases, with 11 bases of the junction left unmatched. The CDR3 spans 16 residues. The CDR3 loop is CASSPGQGTIVYGYTF. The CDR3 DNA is TGCGCCAGCAGCCCTGGACAGGGAACCATCGTCTATGGCTACACCTTC.

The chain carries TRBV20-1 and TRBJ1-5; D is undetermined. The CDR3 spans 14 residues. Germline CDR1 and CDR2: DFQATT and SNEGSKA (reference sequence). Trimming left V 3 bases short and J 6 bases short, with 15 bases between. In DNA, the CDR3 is TGCAGTGCTAGTGACCGGGGATCGGGTCAGCCCCAGCATTTT. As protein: CSASDRGSGQPQHF.